The TCR beta chain described here comes from a study of blood T cell repertoires in COVID-19. Method: immunoSEQ multiplex PCR; TCRdb's copy keeps in-frame clones and lacks some. The sample records a few hundred thousand clones, approximately 90% being singletons. The V and J ends lost 4 bases and 2 bases, in that order; junction bases with no gene match: 10. In germline, CDR1 is SEHNR, CDR2 FQNEAQ (reference sequence). This CDR3 is built from 16 residues. The chain has TRBV7-9 and TRBJ1-1; TRBD1 aligns across 7 bases. Sequencing was carried out using PBMCs or T cells enriched from blood (not recorded which). The clonotype was recovered from a woman aged 45-65 years who had recovered from COVID-19. The CDR3 region is CASSYTWTGDNTEAFF. DNA of the CDR3: TGTGCCAGCAGCTACACTTGGACAGGAGATAACACTGAAGCTTTCTTT.